This paragraph reports one T cell receptor beta chain. This receptor's antigen is unknown. One base away there is no much larger clone; base qualities are not given. The CDR3 goes from the cysteine to the phenylalanine over 17 residues. Just the 51-base CDR3 DNA is kept, in frame starting at base 1. The germline V gene yields WSHSY for CDR1 and SAAADI for CDR2. Relative to germline, V is missing 2 bases and J is missing 1 base, with 9 bases of the junction outside any gene match. This specimen belongs to a study of control samples from healthy donors and cancer patients (dated by TCRdb to about 2020). Libraries were constructed by the immunoSEQ multiplex PCR assay. TCRdb obtained this table from immuneACCESS and retained in-frame rearrangements with V and J assigned. These tables miss some clones; where compared with another copy, unresolved V genes account for less than half of the shortfall, and the remainder is unexplained. This sample comprises 160,000 or so clones, over 90% of them detected only once. The ten largest clonotypes hold approximately 2.5% of the sample.

The chain uses TRBV10-2 and TRBJ2-3; 7 middle bases align to TRBD1. Sequenced material: blood. This TCR was sampled from a man aged 50 or older in good health. The CDR3 protein: CASSEARGRHGTDTQYF. The DNA sequence is given as TGCGCCAGCAGTGAGGCAAGGGGGCGCCACGGCACAGATACGCAGTATTTT.